One sample yielded the 10 T cell receptor beta chains listed below, sequenced in a study of CD8 T cells in ankylosing spondylitis. TCRdb reprocessed the 5' RACE reads with MiXCR, giving one entry per CDR3 protein. The table has 150,000 to 250,000 distinct CDR3 sequences, 9.5% to 15% seen once; the top ten hold 16%. The specimen sequenced was blood, either unsorted or a sorted T cell fraction (not recorded which). The receptors stem from a male donor with ankylosing spondylitis or in good health (not recorded which).

The chain employs TRBV6-1 and TRBJ1-2; the match to TRBD1 covers 7 bases. CDR3 length: 15 amino acids. J gave up 8 bases and V 1 base, and 10 bases lay outside the gene matches. The V gene's germline CDR1 is MNHNS and CDR2 SASEGT. The CDR3 region has the DNA TGTGCCAGCAGTGAAGACCGGGACAGAGTACCAGGCTACACCTTC. Translated: CASSEDRDRVPGYTF.

The CDR3, as DNA: TGTGCCAGCAGAAATACTCCGGGACAGGGGGCCACAGATACGCAGTATTTT. This codes for CASRNTPGQGATDTQYF. The J gene is TRBJ2-3, the V gene TRBV12-3 or TRBV12-4; TRBD1 matches at 12 bases. CDR3 length: 17 residues. V lost 6 bases, J lost 2 bases, and 9 bases stayed unmatched.

This clonotype occurred a few times. The chain uses TRBV14 and TRBJ1-1, with 7 bases identical to TRBD1. J lost 0 bases, V lost 8 bases, and 6 bases had no gene match. This CDR3 has 14 residues. CDR1 and CDR2 from the germline V gene are SGHDN and FVKESK. The CDR3: CASSVGGLNTEAFF. The CDR3 nucleotides are TGTGCCAGCTCGGTAGGGGGCCTGAACACTGAAGCTTTCTTT.

This clonotype was observed many times. This chain joins TRBV5-1 and TRBJ2-7; D uncertain. The CDR3 has 16 amino acids. The V end was cut by 5 bases, the J end by 5 bases, with 23 bases between. Germline V gene lookup returns CDR1 SGHRS and CDR2 YFSETQ. CDR3 bases: TGCGCCAGCAGTTACCCCGTAAATAACTGGAGCGACGAGCAGTACTTC. Translating gives CASSYPVNNWSDEQYF.

The rearrangement uses TRBV4-1 and TRBJ2-7; 7 positions agree with TRBD1. The CDR3 has 16 residues. The J segment lost 0 bases and the V segment lost 1 base, leaving 6 bases of the junction unmatched. The germline V gene encodes CDR1 MGHRA and CDR2 YSYEKL. CDR3 DNA: TGCGCCAGCAGCCAAGCCCCCACAGGGGCCTCCTACGAGCAGTACTTC. Its translation: CASSQAPTGASYEQYF.

The chain joins TRBV5-1 to TRBJ2-1, with TRBD1 matching 8 bases. CDR3 size: 15 residues. The germline CDR1 and CDR2 sequences are SGHRS and YFSETQ. Trimming removed 3 bases from V and 8 bases from J; junction bases left unmatched: 10. CDR3 DNA sequence: TGCGCCAGCAGCTCCGGGACAGGTAATAAGGATGAGCAGTTCTTC. Translating it yields CASSSGTGNKDEQFF.

This clonotype appeared a few times. The V and J genes are TRBV15 and TRBJ2-7, with 10 bases fitting TRBD1. The CDR3 sequence is 15 residues long. The V and J ends lost 5 bases and 4 bases, in that order; junction bases with no gene match: 8. Germline V lookup: CDR1 LNHNV, CDR2 YYDKDF (reference sequence). The CDR3 DNA sequence: TGTGCCACCAGCGTATGGGGGACAGGGGAATACGAGCAGTACTTC. This sequence encodes CATSVWGTGEYEQYF.

V is TRBV30 and J is TRBJ1-2, with 12 bases that match TRBD1. CDR1 is GTSNPN, CDR2 SVGIG, per germline (reference sequence). The CDR3 runs 15 residues. V gave up 4 bases and J gave up 8 bases; unmatched junction bases: 11. The CDR3 sequence is CAWISPGQGAQGYTF. Written as DNA, the CDR3 is TGTGCCTGGATCTCACCGGGACAGGGGGCGCAGGGCTACACCTTC.

The chain uses TRBV18 and TRBJ2-3; 9 nucleotides match TRBD2. Germline V lookup: CDR1 KGHSH, CDR2 LQKENI. The V and J ends lost 2 bases and 4 bases, in that order; junction bases with no gene match: 7. This CDR3 is built from 16 residues. In DNA, the CDR3 is TGTGCCAGCTCACCAACGACTAGCGGTGCCGCAGATACGCAGTATTTT. It encodes CASSPTTSGAADTQYF.

This clonotype was counted a few times. The chain uses TRBV20-1 and TRBJ2-1; 9 nucleotides line up with TRBD2. Germline CDR1 reads DFQATT; CDR2 reads SNEGSKA (reference sequence). The ends lost 6 bases at V and 0 bases at J; junction bases unmatched: 6. This CDR3 region has 15 residues. This chain's CDR3 is CSALAGIYSYNEQFF. The CDR3 nucleotides read TGCAGTGCCCTAGCGGGAATCTACTCCTACAATGAGCAGTTCTTC.